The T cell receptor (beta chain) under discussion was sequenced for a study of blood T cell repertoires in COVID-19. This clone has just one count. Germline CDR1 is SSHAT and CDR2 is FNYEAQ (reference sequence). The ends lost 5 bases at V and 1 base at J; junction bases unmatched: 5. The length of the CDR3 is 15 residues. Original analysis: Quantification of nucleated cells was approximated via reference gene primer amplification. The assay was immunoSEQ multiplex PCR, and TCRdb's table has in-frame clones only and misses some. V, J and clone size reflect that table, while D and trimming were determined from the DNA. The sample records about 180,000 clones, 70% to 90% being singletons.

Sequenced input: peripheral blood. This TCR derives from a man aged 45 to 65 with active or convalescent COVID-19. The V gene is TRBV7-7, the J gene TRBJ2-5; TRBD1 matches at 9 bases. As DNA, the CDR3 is TGTGCCAGCAGCGCTACGACAGGGGGCCAAGAGACCCAGTACTTC. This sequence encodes CASSATTGGQETQYF.